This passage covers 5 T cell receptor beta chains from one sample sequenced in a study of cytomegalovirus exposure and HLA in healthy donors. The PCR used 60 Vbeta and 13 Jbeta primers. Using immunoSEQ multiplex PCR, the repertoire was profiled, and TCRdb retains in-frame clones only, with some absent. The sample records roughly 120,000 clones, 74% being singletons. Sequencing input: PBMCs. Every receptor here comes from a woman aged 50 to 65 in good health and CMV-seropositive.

In DNA, the CDR3 is TGTGCCAGCAGGACCTCGGGTTCTGGGTACGAGCAGTACTTC. Protein product: CASRTSGSGYEQYF. V is TRBV25-1 and J is TRBJ2-7; unclear D gene. This CDR3 spans 14 amino acids. V lost 6 bases to trimming and J lost 4 bases, with 16 bases between them. CDR1 MGHDK and CDR2 SYGVNS come from the germline V gene.

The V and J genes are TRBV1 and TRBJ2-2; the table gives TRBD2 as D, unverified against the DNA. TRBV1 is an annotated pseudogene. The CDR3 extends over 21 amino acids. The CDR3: CTSSPYQLRTSGGANTGELFF. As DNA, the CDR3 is TGCACCAGCAGCCCCTATCAACTACGGACTAGCGGGGGGGCGAACACCGGGGAGCTGTTTTTT.

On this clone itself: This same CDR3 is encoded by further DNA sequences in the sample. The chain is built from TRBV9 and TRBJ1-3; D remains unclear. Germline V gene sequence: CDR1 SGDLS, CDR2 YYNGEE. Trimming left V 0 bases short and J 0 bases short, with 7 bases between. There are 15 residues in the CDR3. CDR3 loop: CASSVDGSSGNTIYF. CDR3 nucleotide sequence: TGTGCCAGCAGCGTAGACGGGAGCTCTGGAAACACCATATATTTT. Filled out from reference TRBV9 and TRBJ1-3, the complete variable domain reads DSGVTQTPKHLITATGQRVTLRCSPRSGDLSVYWYQQSLDQGLQFLIQYYNGEERAKGNILERFSAQQFPDLHSELNLSSLELGDSALYFCASSVDGSSGNTIYFGEGSWLTVV.

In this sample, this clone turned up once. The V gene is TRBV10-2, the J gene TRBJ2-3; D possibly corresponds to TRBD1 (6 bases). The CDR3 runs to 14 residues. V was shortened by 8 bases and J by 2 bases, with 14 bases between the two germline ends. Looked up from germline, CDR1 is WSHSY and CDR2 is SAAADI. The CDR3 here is CASREGDTTDTQYF. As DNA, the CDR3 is TGCGCCAGCCGCGAAGGGGACACCACAGATACGCAGTATTTT.

The CDR3 nucleotides read TGTGCCAGCACGGGAGGGGGCCGTTCACCCCTCCACTTT. Its translation is CASTGGGRSPLHF. The chain employs TRBV6-5 and TRBJ1-6, with 7 bases matching TRBD1. V gave up 7 bases and J gave up 9 bases; unmatched junction bases: 6. Germline loops: CDR1 MNHEY, CDR2 SVGAGI. The CDR3 length is 13 residues.